A single sample is the source of the 19 T cell receptor beta chains below, sequenced in a study of CD8 T cells in ankylosing spondylitis. TCRdb reanalysed the 5' RACE reads using MiXCR and keeps one entry per CDR3 protein. The data show about 280,000 distinct CDR3 sequences, 20% seen once. The sample consisted of blood, either unsorted or a sorted T cell fraction (not recorded which). The receptor set was obtained from a male donor with ankylosing spondylitis or in good health (not recorded which).

About this clonotype: At one end the junction does not follow the germline gene, possibly because of a read error. This chain connects TRBV7-7 to TRBJ2-5; 11 bases agree with TRBD1. The CDR3 contains 15 residues. Per germline, CDR1 SSHAT and CDR2 FNYEAQ (reference sequence). In DNA form, the CDR3 reads TGTGCTAGCAGCTTAGGAGGGACAGGGGGAGAGACCCAGTACTTC. Encoded protein: CASSLGGTGGETQYF.

The sample holds a few counts of this clonotype. V and J are TRBV20-1 and TRBJ1-5; possible D gene TRBD1, 6 bases. The CDR3 is made up of 13 amino acids. CDR1 DFQATT and CDR2 SNEGSKA come from the germline V gene (reference sequence). V was pared by 2 bases and J by 5 bases, with 10 bases between. The CDR3 DNA reads TGCAGTGCTAGAAGTGAGGGGGATCAGCCCCAGCATTTT. It is translated as CSARSEGDQPQHF.

This clonotype occurred a few times. The chain employs TRBV3-1 and TRBJ2-7; no firm D call. This CDR3 has 13 residues. Germline lookup yields CDR1 LGHDT and CDR2 YNNKEL (reference sequence). The V end lost 6 bases, the J end lost 6 bases, and 15 bases lay between the germline ends. The CDR3 loop is CASSPAGPGEQYV. CDR3 coding DNA: TGTGCCAGCAGTCCCGCAGGACCGGGCGAGCAGTACGTC.

The gene calls are TRBV27 and TRBJ1-6, with unresolved D. Deletions cut 0 bases from V and 11 bases from J, with 14 bases between. The CDR3 spans 15 residues. The V gene's germline CDR1 is MNHEY and CDR2 SMNVEV (reference sequence). In DNA form, the CDR3 reads TGTGCCAGCAGTTTATCGGAGGCGGGCCTTGCACCCCTCCACTTT. Translation: CASSLSEAGLAPLHF.

There are a few counts of this clonotype. The J gene is TRBJ2-1, the V gene TRBV12-5; TRBD1 matches 9 bases. J gave up 6 bases and V 6 bases, and 9 bases lay outside the gene matches. The CDR3 has 15 amino acids. Germline loops: CDR1 LGHNT, CDR2 FRNRAP. CDR3 amino acids: CASGWGQGRGNEQFF. The CDR3 DNA reads as TGTGCTAGTGGCTGGGGACAGGGTCGCGGCAATGAGCAGTTCTTC.

This clonotype has a count of ten or more. The CDR3 loop is CSAAVKSVGGELFF. Written as DNA, the CDR3 is TGCAGTGCCGCTGTTAAGAGCGTTGGCGGGGAGCTGTTTTTT. The chain has TRBV20-1 and TRBJ2-2; D is uncertain. V gave up 6 bases and J gave up 7 bases, with 18 bases separating them. Germline V CDR1 and CDR2: DFQATT, SNEGSKA (reference sequence). This CDR3 contains 14 residues.

The sample holds a few counts of this clonotype. This sequence joins TRBV29-1 and TRBJ1-1; TRBD1 matches at 9 bases. CDR1 SQVTM and CDR2 ANQGSEA come from the germline V gene. The V gene end was trimmed by 7 bases and the J gene end by 5 bases; junction bases not matched to a gene: 8. The CDR3 consists of 13 residues. CDR3 sequence: CSAKDRGGTEAFF. The CDR3 DNA follows: TGCAGCGCAAAGGACAGGGGAGGGACTGAAGCTTTCTTT.

V is TRBV24-1 and J is TRBJ2-6; possibly TRBD2 for D (6 bases). CDR3 length equals 18 residues. Per the germline V gene, CDR1 is KGHDR and CDR2 is SFDVKD. V lost 3 bases and J 0 bases, leaving 14 bases between the germline ends. Here the CDR3 DNA reads TGTGCCACCAGTGATGGCCTAGGAGGGGCCTCTGGGGCCAACGTCCTGACTTTC. It is translated as CATSDGLGGASGANVLTF.

This clonotype appeared a few times. The V call is TRBV5-5, the J call TRBJ1-5, with a weak D call TRBD1 (5 bases). CDR3 length: 15 amino acids. V was pared by 1 base and J by 7 bases, with 15 bases between. Germline values: CDR1 SGHKS, CDR2 YYEKEE (reference sequence). The CDR3 coding sequence is TGTGCCAGCAGCTTGTCGGGGGGAGAAGGGCAGCCCCAGCATTTT. The encoded protein is CASSLSGGEGQPQHF.

The rearrangement joins TRBV29-1 to TRBJ1-6; no clear D. In germline, CDR1 is SQVTM, CDR2 ANQGSEA. V was cut by 6 bases and J by 0 bases, with 6 bases left in between. The CDR3 runs to 13 residues. Here the CDR3 reads CSVGSSYNSPLHF. The CDR3 DNA reads as TGCAGCGTGGGCAGCTCCTATAATTCACCCCTCCACTTT.

This clonotype was found many times. The CDR3 spells CATRGERIYTDTQYF. CDR3 in DNA: TGTGCCACACGTGGAGAGCGGATTTACACAGATACGCAGTATTTT. The V call is TRBV10-3, the J call TRBJ2-3; possible D gene TRBD2, 5 bases. Trimming removed 10 bases from V and 2 bases from J, with 19 bases in between. Germline assignment: CDR1 ENHRY and CDR2 SYGVKD. The CDR3 consists of 15 residues.

The table lists this clonotype with a few counts. The CDR3 nucleotides are TGCAGCGTTGAAGTTGCGGGGTGGGGGAACACTGAAGCTTTCTTT. Amino acids: CSVEVAGWGNTEAFF. V and J are TRBV29-1 and TRBJ1-1; D is uncertain. This CDR3 contains 15 residues. CDR1 and CDR2 from the germline V gene are SQVTM and ANQGSEA. V was clipped by 1 base and J by 1 base, with 13 bases between them. Combining the CDR3 with reference TRBV29-1 and TRBJ1-1 gives the whole variable domain SAVISQKPSRDICQRGTSLTIQCQVDSQVTMMFWYRQQPGQSLTLIATANQGSEATYESGFVIDKFPISRPNLTFSTLTVSNMSPEDSSIYLCSVEVAGWGNTEAFFGQGTRLTVV.

This clonotype showed up just once. The chain has TRBV3-1 and TRBJ1-5; D might be TRBD1 (6 bases). V gave up 7 bases and J gave up 0 bases, with 10 bases separating them. CDR3 length: 14 amino acids. Germline V gene lookup returns CDR1 LGHDT and CDR2 YNNKEL (reference sequence). CDR3 protein: CASNQGYSNQPQHF. CDR3 DNA: TGTGCCAGCAACCAGGGGTATAGCAATCAGCCCCAGCATTTT.

This chain joins TRBV5-1 and TRBJ2-3; D gene unclear. V gave up 0 bases and J gave up 0 bases, with 8 bases separating them. CDR1 and CDR2 from the germline V gene are SGHRS and YFSETQ. The CDR3 runs 15 residues. CDR3 bases: TGCGCCAGCAGCTTGGGTCCAACGAGCACAGATACGCAGTATTTT. Translation gives CASSLGPTSTDTQYF.

In this sample, this clonotype turned up a few times. The chain couples TRBV28 to TRBJ2-5; possible D gene TRBD1, 6 bases. Germline V gene sequence: CDR1 MDHEN, CDR2 SYDVKM. CDR3 length equals 15 residues. Trimming left V 2 bases short and J 2 bases short, with 12 bases between. The CDR3 here is CASSLPGAAQETQYF. CDR3 sequence (DNA): TGTGCCAGCAGTTTACCAGGGGCAGCACAAGAGACCCAGTACTTC.

A word on this clonotype: The germline gene is not matched at one end of the junction; a read error may be the cause. The rearrangement joins TRBV7-3 to TRBJ2-1; D possibly corresponds to TRBD2 (5 bases). There are 13 residues in the CDR3. Per germline, CDR1 SGHTA and CDR2 FQGTGA. The CDR3 DNA sequence: TGTGCCAGCAGCATAACTAGGTACAATGAGCAGTTCTTC. Its protein product is CASSITRYNEQFF.

This clonotype has a handful of counts. This chain links TRBV6-5 with TRBJ2-7, with 7 positions matching TRBD1. The CDR3 runs to 15 residues. V trimming: 0 bases; J trimming: 3 bases; junction bases outside the gene matches: 5. Germline CDR1 is MNHEY and CDR2 is SVGAGI. The CDR3 loop is CASSYSDRTNYEQYV. Written as DNA, the CDR3 is TGTGCCAGCAGTTACTCGGACAGGACAAACTACGAGCAGTACGTC.

This clonotype was detected only a few times. The chain combines TRBV14 with TRBJ2-1; tentatively, D is TRBD2 (6 bases). Trimming took 0 bases from V and 1 from J, leaving 10 bases between them. Germline CDR1 SGHDN, CDR2 FVKESK. This CDR3 has 16 amino acids. The CDR3 sequence: CASSQEAGLSYNEQFF. In nucleotides, the CDR3 is TGTGCCAGCAGCCAAGAGGCGGGATTATCCTACAATGAGCAGTTCTTC. The whole variable domain, filled in from reference TRBV14 and TRBJ2-1, reads EAGVTQFPSHSVIEKGQTVTLRCDPISGHDNLYWYRRVMGKEIKFLLHFVKESKQDESGMPNNRFLAERTGGTYSTLKVQPAELEDSGVYFCASSQEAGLSYNEQFFGPGTRLTVL.

This clonotype was observed a handful of times. V gene TRBV20-1 combines with J gene TRBJ2-3; 11 bases are a match to TRBD2. Germline V CDR1 and CDR2: DFQATT, SNEGSKA (reference sequence). The CDR3 extends over 14 amino acids. Trimming cost V 5 bases and J 5 bases; bases outside gene matches: 6. The CDR3 sequence: CSAETSGIGDTQYF. Written as DNA, the CDR3 is TGCAGTGCTGAGACTAGCGGGATTGGAGATACGCAGTATTTT.